This TCR beta chain was profiled in a study of human T cells and chemical hapten exposure. Documented time point: patch test 1, 2 weeks after DPC sensitization. Noted treatment: therapeutic diphenylcyclopropenone sensitization with weekly scalp DPC. Those who donated were patients with alopecia, 18 to 70 years of age, and suitable for DPC. The germline V gene has CDR1 SGDLS and CDR2 YYNGEE. V was clipped by 0 bases and J by 7 bases, with 8 bases between them. The CDR3 contains 14 residues. TCRdb used MiXCR to reprocess the RACE reads, holding one entry per CDR3 protein. In the table there are about 380,000 distinct CDR3 sequences, more than 4.5% of which are singletons. This clonotype was found many times.

The V gene is TRBV9, the J gene TRBJ1-6; D remains unclear. The sample here was whole blood, taken in connection with sensitization to the hapten diphenylcyclopropenone (DPC). The TCR sequence derives from a woman aged 45-65 years with alopecia areata. Some clones in this sample may be carry-over from other donors' samples. CDR3 residues: CASSVDEGNSPLHF. The CDR3 DNA follows: TGTGCCAGCAGCGTAGATGAAGGGAATTCACCCCTCCACTTT.